The 8 T cell receptor beta chains presented below share a single source sample, sequenced in a study of blood T cells in healthy people across ages. Primed by a sample-barcoded 5' primer and a J-beta primer mix, a second PCR proceeded for roughly 6 to 12 cycles. A single record per CDR3 protein comes from TCRdb applying MiXCR to the 5' RACE reads. The sample includes approximately 850,000 distinct CDR3 sequences, around two fifths of them seen just once. The source material was blood. These receptors were collected from a man between 60 and 70 years old in good health.

CDR3 DNA: TGTGCCAGCTCACCTCGACAGGCCGCGGGGTCCTATCGGGTTGGAGCTTTCTTT. Residues: CASSPRQAAGSYRVGAFF. This sequence joins TRBV18 and TRBJ1-1; weak D call: TRBD1 (6 bases). Per the germline V gene, CDR1 is KGHSH and CDR2 is LQKENI. Trimming pared 3 bases from V and 10 bases from J, leaving 30 bases between. CDR3 length: 18 residues.

The V call is TRBV18, the J call TRBJ2-1; D is undetermined. Germline CDR1 is KGHSH and CDR2 is LQKENI. The CDR3 length is 14 residues. V lost 0 bases, J lost 13 bases, and 16 bases lay in between. CDR3 amino acids: CASSPPRPEETQFF. As DNA, the CDR3 is TGTGCCAGCTCACCACCACGACCAGAAGAGACCCAGTTCTTC.

The chain has TRBV6-2 or TRBV6-3 and TRBJ1-5, with 7 bases that match TRBD1. This CDR3 has 14 residues. Germline V gene sequence: CDR1 MNHEY, CDR2 SVGEGT. With 4 bases clipped from V and 7 bases from J, the junction kept 7 bases outside the gene matches. The CDR3 DNA sequence: TGTGCCAGCAGTTCCCCGACAGGGCAACAGCCCCAGCATTTT. Protein: CASSSPTGQQPQHF.

Points on this clonotype: One junction end disagrees with the germline gene, perhaps due to a read error. This sequence joins TRBV12-3 or TRBV12-4 and TRBJ2-7; 8 nucleotides match TRBD2. The CDR3 has 12 residues. The CDR3 DNA reads TGTGCCGGCAGTTTAGCGGGGTACGAGCAGTACTTC. Protein sequence: CAGSLAGYEQYF.

This clonotype was seen many times. The chain uses TRBV20-1 and TRBJ2-3; 10 bases fit TRBD2. The CDR3 sequence is 14 residues long. J gave up 4 bases and V 1 base, and 2 bases lay outside the gene matches. Looked up from germline, CDR1 is DFQATT and CDR2 is SNEGSKA (reference sequence). Here the CDR3 reads CSARATSGADTQYF. DNA for the CDR3: TGCAGTGCTAGAGCCACTAGCGGGGCAGATACGCAGTATTTT.

J is TRBJ1-1 and V is TRBV20-1; the D gene is possibly TRBD1 (5 bases). From germline, CDR1 is DFQATT and CDR2 SNEGSKA (reference sequence). V was shortened by 3 bases and J by 0 bases, with 17 bases between the two germline ends. There are 16 residues in the CDR3. CDR3 region: CSARAALGRVNTEAFF. The CDR3 nucleotides read TGCAGTGCTAGGGCCGCTTTGGGGCGAGTGAACACTGAAGCTTTCTTT.

Details on this clonotype: A much larger clone differs from this one at a single base, so this may be a read error. The chain has TRBV7-2 and TRBJ2-4; the D gene is possibly TRBD2 (6 bases). The J call could be wrong; TRBJ2-7 is a better fit for the DNA end. Germline CDR1 reads SGHTA; CDR2 reads FQGNSA. The CDR3 extends over 14 amino acids. CDR3 DNA sequence: TGTGCCAGCAGCCCCGGGGGTTCGCCCTACGAGCAGTACTTC. Translation gives CASSPGGSPYEQYF.

This rearrangement joins TRBV12-3 or TRBV12-4 to TRBJ2-2; D may be TRBD2 (7 bases). V lost 2 bases, J lost 4 bases, and 17 bases lay in between. This CDR3 has 17 residues. The CDR3 sequence is CASSLTAGADTTGELFF. The CDR3 DNA sequence: TGTGCCAGCAGTTTAACGGCGGGGGCCGATACCACCGGGGAGCTGTTTTTT.